This record looks at one T cell receptor (beta chain) sequence and its context. Its target is unknown. Investigators sourced approximately 2 micrograms of genomic DNA from cryopreserved PBMCs for TCR beta libraries. Trimming removed 3 bases from V and 1 base from J, with 22 bases in between. The CDR3 consists of 19 residues. From germline, CDR1 is LNHDA and CDR2 SQIVND (reference sequence). Sequenced by immunoSEQ multiplex PCR; TCRdb stores in-frame clones only, minus some. There are some 130,000 clones in the sample; roughly 85% occur only once, and roughly 2% lies in the top ten. The data originate from a study of cytotoxic CD8 clonotypes in ibrutinib-treated CLL. Study as a whole: There were 11 relapsed/refractory patients and approximately 16 treatment-naive patients, and approximately 17 were IGHV unmutated. Among patients, approximately 24 responded partially and 2 completely; about 14 then stayed remitted and around 12 progressed after median about six years. Study outcomes and limitations: On treatment, the uncommon public clonotypes contracted or remained stable.

The receptor was derived from a human donor with chronic lymphocytic leukemia. The starting material was PBMCs, obtained after 24 months of ibrutinib treatment. The chain employs TRBV19 and TRBJ1-5; no firm D call. CDR3 sequence reads: CASSIGITQGGRSNQPQHF. In nucleotides, the CDR3 is TGTGCCAGTAGTATTGGAATTACACAAGGTGGACGGAGCAATCAGCCCCAGCATTTT.